This TCR beta chain was captured by sequencing in a study of molecular identifiers for immune sequencing clone quantification. This clonotype was detected only a few times. The antigen is not known. A read error may explain this, as a much larger clone is one base away. The CDR3 runs to 15 residues. Germline V CDR1 and CDR2: MNHEY, SVGAGI. Study-wide findings and caveats: It was shown that clones above 20 RNA copies held over 98% of effector molecules, but under 1% in naive cells.

Generation of bulk TCR libraries relied on previously described methods and listed TCR primers. TCRdb recomputed calls from the PCR reads with MiXCR, one row per CDR3 protein. The sample consists of 97,000 or so distinct CDR3 sequences, more than 20% of them appearing once. The chain carries TRBV6-5 and TRBJ2-3; TRBD2 might be the D (5 bases). Sequencing was performed on naive CD8+ T cells from blood, with Jurkat cell RNA spiked in. As for subset: FACS-sorted CD8+CD4-CCR7+CD45RA+ naive T cells. The receptor was derived from a human donor in good health. Some libraries in this study had Jurkat cell RNA spiked in. In nucleotides, the CDR3 is TGTACCAGCAGGTTGGACTGGTTTGGGACAGATACGCAGTATTTT. This sequence encodes CTSRLDWFGTDTQYF.